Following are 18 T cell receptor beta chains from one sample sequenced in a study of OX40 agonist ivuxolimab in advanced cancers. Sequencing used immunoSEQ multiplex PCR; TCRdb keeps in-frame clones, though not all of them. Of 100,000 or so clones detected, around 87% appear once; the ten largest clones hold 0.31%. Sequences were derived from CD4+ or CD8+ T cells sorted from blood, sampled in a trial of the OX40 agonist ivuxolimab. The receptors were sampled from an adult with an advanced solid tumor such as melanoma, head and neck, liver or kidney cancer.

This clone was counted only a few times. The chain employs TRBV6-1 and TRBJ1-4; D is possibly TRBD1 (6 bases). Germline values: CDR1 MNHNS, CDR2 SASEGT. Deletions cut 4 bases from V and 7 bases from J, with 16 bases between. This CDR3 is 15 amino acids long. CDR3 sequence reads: CASSVTGNRGEKLFF. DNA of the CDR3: TGTGCCAGCAGTGTCACAGGGAACAGAGGTGAAAAACTGTTTTTT.

Written as DNA, the CDR3 is TGTGCCAGTAGTATTACAGGGGCGAATTCACCCCTCCACTTT. It is translated as CASSITGANSPLHF. This chain connects TRBV19 to TRBJ1-6; 7 bases agree with TRBD1. Germline V gene lookup returns CDR1 LNHDA and CDR2 SQIVND (reference sequence). The J segment lost 7 bases and the V segment lost 3 bases, leaving 3 bases of the junction unmatched. The length of the CDR3 is 14 residues.

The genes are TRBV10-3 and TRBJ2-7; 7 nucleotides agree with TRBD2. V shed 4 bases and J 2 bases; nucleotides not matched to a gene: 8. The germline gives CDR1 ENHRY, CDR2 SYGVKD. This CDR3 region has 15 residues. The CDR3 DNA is TGTGCCATCAGTGGCAACTCCGGGACTACCTACGAGCAGTACTTC. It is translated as CAISGNSGTTYEQYF.

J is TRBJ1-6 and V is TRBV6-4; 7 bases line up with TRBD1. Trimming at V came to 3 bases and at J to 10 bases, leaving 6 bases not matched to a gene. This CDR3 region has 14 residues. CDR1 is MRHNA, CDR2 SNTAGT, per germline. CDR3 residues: CASSDRQGYSPLHF. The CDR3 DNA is TGTGCCAGCAGTGATCGACAGGGCTACTCACCCCTCCACTTT.

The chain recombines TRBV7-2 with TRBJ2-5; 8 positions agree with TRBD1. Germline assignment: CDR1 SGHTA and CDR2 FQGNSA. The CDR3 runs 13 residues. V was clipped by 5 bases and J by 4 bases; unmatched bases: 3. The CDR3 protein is CASSQTGVETQYF. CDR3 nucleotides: TGTGCCAGCAGCCAGACAGGGGTAGAGACCCAGTACTTC.

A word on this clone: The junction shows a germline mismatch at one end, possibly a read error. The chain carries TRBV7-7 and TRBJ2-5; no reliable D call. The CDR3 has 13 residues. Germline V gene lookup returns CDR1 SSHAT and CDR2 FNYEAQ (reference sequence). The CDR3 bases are TGTGCTAGCAGCCCCTCGGAAGGGGAGACCCAGTACTTC. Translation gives CASSPSEGETQYF.

The CDR3 reads CAWSGGDNSPLHF. The CDR3 coding sequence is TGTGCCTGGAGCGGGGGAGATAATTCACCCCTCCACTTT. This chain links TRBV30 with TRBJ1-6; D might be TRBD1 (5 bases). The length of the CDR3 is 13 residues. From germline, CDR1 is GTSNPN and CDR2 SVGIG (reference sequence). With 3 bases removed from V and 5 bases from J, the gap between germline ends came to 8 bases. Full variable domain (outside the CDR3, taken from reference TRBV30 and TRBJ1-6): SQTIHQWPATLVQPVGSPLSLECTVEGTSNPNLYWYRQAAGRGLQLLFYSVGIGQISSEVPQNLSASRPQDRQFILSSKKLLLSDSGFYLCAWSGGDNSPLHFGNGTRLTVT.

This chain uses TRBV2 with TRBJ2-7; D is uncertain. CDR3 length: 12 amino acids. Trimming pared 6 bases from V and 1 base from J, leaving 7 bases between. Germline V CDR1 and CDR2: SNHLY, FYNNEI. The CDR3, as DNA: TGTGCCAGCAGGCCCGATTCCTACGAGCAGTACTTC. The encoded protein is CASRPDSYEQYF.

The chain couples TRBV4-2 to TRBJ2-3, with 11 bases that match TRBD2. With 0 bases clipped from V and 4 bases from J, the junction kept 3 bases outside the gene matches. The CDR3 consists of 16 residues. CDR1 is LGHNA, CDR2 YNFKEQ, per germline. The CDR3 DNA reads TGTGCCAGCAGCCAAGAATCTAGCGGGGGGCCAGATACGCAGTATTTT. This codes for CASSQESSGGPDTQYF.

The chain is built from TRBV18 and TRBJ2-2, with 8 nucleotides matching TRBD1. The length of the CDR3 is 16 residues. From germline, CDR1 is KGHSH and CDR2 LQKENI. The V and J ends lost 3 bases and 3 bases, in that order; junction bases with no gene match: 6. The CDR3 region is CASSPGTGGDTGELFF. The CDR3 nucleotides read TGTGCCAGCTCACCTGGGACAGGAGGTGACACCGGGGAGCTGTTTTTT. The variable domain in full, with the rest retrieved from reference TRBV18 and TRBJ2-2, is NAGVMQNPRHLVRRRGQEARLRCSPMKGHSHVYWYRQLPEEGLKFMVYLQKENIIDESGMPKERFSAEFPKEGPSILRIQQVVRGDSAAYFCASSPGTGGDTGELFFGEGSRLTVL.

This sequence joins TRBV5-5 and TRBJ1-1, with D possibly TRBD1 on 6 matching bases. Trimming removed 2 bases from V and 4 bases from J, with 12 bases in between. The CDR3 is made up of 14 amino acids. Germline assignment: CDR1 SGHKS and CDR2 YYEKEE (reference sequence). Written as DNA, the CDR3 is TGTGCCAGCAGCTTCCAGGGAGGGGGCACTGAAGCTTTCTTT. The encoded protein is CASSFQGGGTEAFF.

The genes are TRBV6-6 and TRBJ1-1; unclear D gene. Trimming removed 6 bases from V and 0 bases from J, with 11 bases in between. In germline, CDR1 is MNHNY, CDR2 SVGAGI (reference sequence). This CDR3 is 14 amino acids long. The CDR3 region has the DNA TGTGCCAGCAGCTTGAGAGACTTGAACACTGAAGCTTTCTTT. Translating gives CASSLRDLNTEAFF.

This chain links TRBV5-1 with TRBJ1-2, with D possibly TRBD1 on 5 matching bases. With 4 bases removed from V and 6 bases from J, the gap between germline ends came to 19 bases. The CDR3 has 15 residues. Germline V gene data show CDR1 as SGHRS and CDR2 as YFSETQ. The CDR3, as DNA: TGCGCCAGCAGCCCTCCCACCGGGACTAGGGATGGCTACACCTTC. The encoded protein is CASSPPTGTRDGYTF.

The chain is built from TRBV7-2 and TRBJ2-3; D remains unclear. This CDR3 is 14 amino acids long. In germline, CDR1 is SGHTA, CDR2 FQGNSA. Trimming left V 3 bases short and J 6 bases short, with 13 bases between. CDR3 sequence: CASSFSSVRDTQYF. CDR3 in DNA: TGTGCCAGCAGCTTTTCCTCGGTTCGTGATACGCAGTATTTT.

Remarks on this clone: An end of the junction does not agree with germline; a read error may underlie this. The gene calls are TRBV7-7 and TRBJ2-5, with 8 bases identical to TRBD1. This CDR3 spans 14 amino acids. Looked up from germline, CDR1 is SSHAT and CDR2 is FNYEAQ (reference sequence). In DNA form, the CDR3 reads TGTGCTAGCAGCCAAGACAGGGGTCAAGAGACCCAGTACTTC. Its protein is CASSQDRGQETQYF.

CDR3 in amino acids: CASSYLPVGSTEAFF. The CDR3 DNA follows: TGTGCCAGCAGTTATCTGCCCGTAGGATCCACTGAAGCTTTCTTT. This chain joins TRBV6-5 and TRBJ1-1; D remains unclear. V lost 3 bases and J lost 4, with 15 bases in between. This CDR3 has 15 amino acids. Germline CDR1 and CDR2: MNHEY and SVGAGI.

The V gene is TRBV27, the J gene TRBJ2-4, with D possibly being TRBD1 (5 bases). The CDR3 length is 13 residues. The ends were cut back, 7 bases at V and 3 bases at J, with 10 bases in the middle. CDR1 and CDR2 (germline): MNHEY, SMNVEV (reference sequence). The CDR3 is CASMAGLKNIQYF. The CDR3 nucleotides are TGTGCCAGCATGGCAGGGCTCAAAAACATTCAGTACTTC.

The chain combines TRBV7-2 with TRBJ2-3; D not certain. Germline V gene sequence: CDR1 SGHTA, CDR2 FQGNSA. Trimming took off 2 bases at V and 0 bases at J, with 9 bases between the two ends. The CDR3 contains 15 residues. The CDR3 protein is CASSLSWASTDTQYF. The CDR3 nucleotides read TGTGCCAGCAGCTTAAGTTGGGCTAGCACAGATACGCAGTATTTT.